The 7 T cell receptor beta chains below were found in one sample sequenced in a study of Tregs in tolerant kidney transplant recipients. Repertoires were generated with immunoSEQ multiplex PCR, while TCRdb's copy carries only in-frame clones and drops some. The repertoire has hundreds of thousands of clones, about four fifths of them found once; the top ten carry under 0.65%. The source material was CD4+ T cells from blood. These receptors all come from a human donor in good health.

The gene calls are TRBV19 and TRBJ1-5; the D is unclear. The CDR3 has 14 residues. CDR1 is LNHDA and CDR2 is SQIVND in the germline V gene (reference sequence). V was shortened by 3 bases and J by 5 bases, with 11 bases between the two germline ends. The chain's CDR3 is CASSMVSPDQPQHF. CDR3 nucleotides: TGTGCCAGTAGTATGGTTTCTCCCGATCAGCCCCAGCATTTT.

The chain uses TRBV11-2 and TRBJ2-5; D gene ambiguous. Trimming stripped 1 base from V and 2 bases from J, with 5 bases between. CDR1 is SGHAT and CDR2 is FQNNGV in the germline V gene. The CDR3 is 13 amino acids. Here the CDR3 DNA reads TGTGCCAGCAGCTTAGGCCAACAAGAGACCCAGTACTTC. This gives the protein CASSLGQQETQYF.

The gene calls are TRBV19 and TRBJ1-4, with D possibly being TRBD1 (5 bases). The CDR3 is 14 residues long. Germline values: CDR1 LNHDA, CDR2 SQIVND (reference sequence). The V end was cut by 3 bases, the J end by 7 bases, with 12 bases between. CDR3 sequence: CASSIGAGSEKLFF. The CDR3 DNA sequence: TGTGCCAGTAGTATCGGGGCGGGGAGTGAAAAACTGTTTTTT.

V usage is TRBV28 and J usage is TRBJ2-7; 8 nucleotides agree with TRBD2. Trimming cost V 6 bases and J 1 base; bases outside gene matches: 11. The CDR3 spans 16 residues. The germline CDR1 and CDR2 sequences are MDHEN and SYDVKM. CDR3 loop: CASSTSSSGPSYEQYF. The CDR3 DNA sequence: TGTGCCAGCAGCACGAGTTCTAGCGGGCCTTCCTACGAGCAGTACTTC.

The V and J genes are TRBV18 and TRBJ2-3, with 10 positions matching TRBD2. Germline trimming cut 3 bases from V and 0 bases from J; bases unmatched to any gene: 9. Germline assignment: CDR1 KGHSH and CDR2 LQKENI. The CDR3 sequence is 18 residues long. The CDR3 region is CASSPNPSGGSSTDTQYF. The CDR3, as DNA: TGTGCCAGCTCACCGAATCCTAGCGGGGGCTCGAGCACAGATACGCAGTATTTT.

This clone has only one observation. The chain links TRBV5-1 to TRBJ2-3, with 8 bases lining up with TRBD2. Trimming took 7 bases from V and 0 from J; bases not matched to a gene: 4. Per the germline V gene, CDR1 is SGHRS and CDR2 is YFSETQ. This CDR3 has 14 residues. The CDR3: CASARGGSTDTQYF. The DNA of the CDR3 is TGCGCCAGCGCCCGGGGGGGAAGCACAGATACGCAGTATTTT.

The chain employs TRBV6-6 and TRBJ1-5; D possibly corresponds to TRBD1 (6 bases). V shed 6 bases and J shed 3 bases, with 12 bases lying between them. This CDR3 contains 14 residues. Looked up from germline, CDR1 is MNHNY and CDR2 is SVGAGI (reference sequence). The CDR3 spells CASRPGQNNQPQHF. Written as DNA, the CDR3 is TGTGCCAGCAGACCGGGACAAAACAATCAGCCCCAGCATTTT.